This TCR beta chain was captured in a study of OX40 agonist ivuxolimab in advanced cancers. Study-wide context: The eligibility criteria allowed prior anti-PD-1, anti-PD-L1 or anti-CTLA-4 therapy, and 30% to 45% had some.

Trimming shortened V by 5 bases and J by 4 bases, and 13 bases separated the two germline ends. The germline V gene encodes CDR1 MNHEY and CDR2 SVGAGI. The CDR3 is 14 amino acids. Using immunoSEQ multiplex PCR, the repertoire was profiled, and TCRdb retains in-frame clones only, with some absent. The table lists 50,000 to 80,000 clones, about 80% of them singletons. The genes are TRBV6-5 and TRBJ2-3; D remains unclear. The material sequenced was CD4+ or CD8+ T cells sorted from blood, taken in a trial of the OX40 agonist ivuxolimab. This clonotype originated in an adult with an advanced solid tumor such as melanoma, head and neck, liver or kidney cancer. Here the CDR3 DNA reads TGTGCCAGCAGTAAGACCCTAGGGCCAGATACGCAGTATTTT. It translates to CASSKTLGPDTQYF.